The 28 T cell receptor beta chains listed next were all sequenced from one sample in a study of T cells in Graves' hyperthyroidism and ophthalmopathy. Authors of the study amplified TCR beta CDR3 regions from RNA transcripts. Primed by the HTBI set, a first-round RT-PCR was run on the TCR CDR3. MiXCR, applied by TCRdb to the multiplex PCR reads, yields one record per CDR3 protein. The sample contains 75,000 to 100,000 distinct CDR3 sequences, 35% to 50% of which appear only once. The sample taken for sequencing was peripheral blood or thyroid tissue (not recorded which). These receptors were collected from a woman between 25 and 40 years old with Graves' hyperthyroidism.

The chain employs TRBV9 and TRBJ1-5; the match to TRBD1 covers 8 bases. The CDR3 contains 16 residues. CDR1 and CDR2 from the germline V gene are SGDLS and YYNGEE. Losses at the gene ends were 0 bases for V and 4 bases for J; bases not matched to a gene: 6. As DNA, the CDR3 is TGTGCCAGCAGCGTAGTAGGGACAGGTGGAAATCAGCCCCAGCATTTT. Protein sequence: CASSVVGTGGNQPQHF.

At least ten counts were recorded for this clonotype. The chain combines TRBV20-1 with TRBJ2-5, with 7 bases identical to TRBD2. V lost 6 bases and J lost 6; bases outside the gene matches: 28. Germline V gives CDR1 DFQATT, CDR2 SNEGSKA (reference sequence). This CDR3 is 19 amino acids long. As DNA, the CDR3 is TGCAGTGCCCCTACACGGGAGGATTTGTTGTGGTCTAAAGTAAAGACCCAGTACTTC. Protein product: CSAPTREDLLWSKVKTQYF.

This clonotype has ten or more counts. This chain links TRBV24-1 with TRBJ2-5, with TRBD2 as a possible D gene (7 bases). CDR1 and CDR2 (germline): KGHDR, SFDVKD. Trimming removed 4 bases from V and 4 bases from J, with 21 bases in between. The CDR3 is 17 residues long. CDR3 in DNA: TGTGCCACCAGTGACACCCACCGGGGGGCGGTTCGAGAGACCCAGTACTTC. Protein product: CATSDTHRGAVRETQYF.

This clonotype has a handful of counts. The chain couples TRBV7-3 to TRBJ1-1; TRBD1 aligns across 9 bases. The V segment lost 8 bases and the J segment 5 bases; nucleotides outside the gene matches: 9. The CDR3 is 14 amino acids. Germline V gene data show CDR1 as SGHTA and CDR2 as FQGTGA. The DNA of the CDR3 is TGTGCCAGCTCACCTGGGACAGGGATGACTGAAGCTTTCTTT. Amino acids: CASSPGTGMTEAFF.

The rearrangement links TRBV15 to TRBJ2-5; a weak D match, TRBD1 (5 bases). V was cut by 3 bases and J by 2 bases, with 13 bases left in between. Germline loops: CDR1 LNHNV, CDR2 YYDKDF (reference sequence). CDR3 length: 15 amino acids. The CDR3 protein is CATSSVTGFQETQYF. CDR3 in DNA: TGTGCCACCAGCAGCGTTACAGGATTTCAAGAGACCCAGTACTTC.

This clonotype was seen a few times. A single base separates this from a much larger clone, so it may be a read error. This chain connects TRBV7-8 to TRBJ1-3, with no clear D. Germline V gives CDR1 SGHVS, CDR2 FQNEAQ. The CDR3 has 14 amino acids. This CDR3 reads CASSPASSGNTVYF. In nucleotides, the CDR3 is TGTGCCAGCAGCCCGGCAAGCTCTGGAAACACCGTATATTTT.

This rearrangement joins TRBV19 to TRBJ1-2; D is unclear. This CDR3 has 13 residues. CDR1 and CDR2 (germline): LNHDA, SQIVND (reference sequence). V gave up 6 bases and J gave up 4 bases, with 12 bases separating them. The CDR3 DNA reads TGTGCCAGTAGCTCCGATCTGTCCTATGGCTACACCTTC. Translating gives CASSSDLSYGYTF.

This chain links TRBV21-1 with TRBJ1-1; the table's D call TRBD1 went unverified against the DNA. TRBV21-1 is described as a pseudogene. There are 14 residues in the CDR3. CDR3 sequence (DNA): TGTGCCAGCAGCAGCCGGGACAGGCTCAGCGAAGCTTTCTTT. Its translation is CASSSRDRLSEAFF.

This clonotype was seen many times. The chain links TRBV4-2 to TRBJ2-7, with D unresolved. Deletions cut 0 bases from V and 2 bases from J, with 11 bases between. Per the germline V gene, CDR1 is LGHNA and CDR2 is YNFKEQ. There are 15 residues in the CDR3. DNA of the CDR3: TGTGCCAGCAGCCAAGAACGGGCTGGGACCTACGAGCAGTACTTC. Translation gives CASSQERAGTYEQYF.

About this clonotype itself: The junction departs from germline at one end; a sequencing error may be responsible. The CDR3, as DNA: TGTGCCAGCAGCGCGGCCCCATGGAGCAGTGGAGCTCTCTTT. It translates to CASSAAPWSSGALF. The genes are TRBV7-3 and TRBJ1-1, with D uncertain. Germline CDR1 SGHTA, CDR2 FQGTGA. The CDR3 covers 14 residues.

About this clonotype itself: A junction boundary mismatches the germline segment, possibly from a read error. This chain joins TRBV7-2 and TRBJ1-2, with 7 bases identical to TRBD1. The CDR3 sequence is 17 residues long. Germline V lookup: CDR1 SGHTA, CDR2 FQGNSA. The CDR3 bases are TGTGCCAGCAGCTTGGCCGTCCGGGACAGTGATATCTATGGCTCCACCTTC. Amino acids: CASSLAVRDSDIYGSTF.

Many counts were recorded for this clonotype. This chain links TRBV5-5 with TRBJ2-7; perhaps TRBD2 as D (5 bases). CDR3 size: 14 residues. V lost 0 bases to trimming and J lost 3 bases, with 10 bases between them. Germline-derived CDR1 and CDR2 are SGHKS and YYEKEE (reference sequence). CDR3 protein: CASSLDVLGYEQYF. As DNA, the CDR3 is TGTGCCAGCAGCTTGGACGTACTAGGCTACGAGCAGTACTTC.

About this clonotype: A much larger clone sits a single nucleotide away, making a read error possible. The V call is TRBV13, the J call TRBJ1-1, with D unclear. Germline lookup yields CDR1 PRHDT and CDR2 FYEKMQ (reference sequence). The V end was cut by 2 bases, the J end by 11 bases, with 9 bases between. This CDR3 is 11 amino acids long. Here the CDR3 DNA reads TGTGCCAGCAGCTTATCTAGCAGGGCTTTCTTT. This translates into CASSLSSRAFF.

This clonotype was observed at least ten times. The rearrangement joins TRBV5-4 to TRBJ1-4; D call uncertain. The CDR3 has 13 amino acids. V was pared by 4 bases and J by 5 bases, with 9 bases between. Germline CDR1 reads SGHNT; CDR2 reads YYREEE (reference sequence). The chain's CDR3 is CASSLRGNEKLFF. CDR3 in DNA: TGTGCCAGCAGCCTTCGCGGGAATGAAAAACTGTTTTTT.

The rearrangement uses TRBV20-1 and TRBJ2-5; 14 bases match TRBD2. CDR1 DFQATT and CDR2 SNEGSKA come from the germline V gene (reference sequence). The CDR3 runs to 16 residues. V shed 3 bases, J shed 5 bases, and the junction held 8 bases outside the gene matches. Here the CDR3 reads CSASATGLAGDETQYF. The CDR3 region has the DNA TGCAGTGCTAGTGCGACGGGACTAGCGGGAGACGAGACCCAGTACTTC.

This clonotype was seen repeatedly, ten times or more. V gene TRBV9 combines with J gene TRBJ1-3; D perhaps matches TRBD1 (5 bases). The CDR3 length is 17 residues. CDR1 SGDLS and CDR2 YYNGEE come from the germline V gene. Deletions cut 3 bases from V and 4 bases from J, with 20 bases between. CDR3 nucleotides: TGTGCCAGCAGCGATCCAACCGGGACCCGAAGGGGAAACACCATATATTTT. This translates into CASSDPTGTRRGNTIYF.

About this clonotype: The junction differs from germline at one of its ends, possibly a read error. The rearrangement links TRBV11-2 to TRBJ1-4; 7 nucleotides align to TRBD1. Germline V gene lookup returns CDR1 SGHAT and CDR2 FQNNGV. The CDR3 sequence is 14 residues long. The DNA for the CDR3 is TGTGCCAACAGCCCGGACAGGTATTATGAAAAACTGTTTTTT. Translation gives CANSPDRYYEKLFF.

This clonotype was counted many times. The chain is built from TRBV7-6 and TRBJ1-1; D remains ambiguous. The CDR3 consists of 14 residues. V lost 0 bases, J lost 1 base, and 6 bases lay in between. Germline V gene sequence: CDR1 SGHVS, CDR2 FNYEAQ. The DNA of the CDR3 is TGTGCCAGCAGCTTAGCGAGAGCGAACACTGAAGCTTTCTTT. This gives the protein CASSLARANTEAFF.

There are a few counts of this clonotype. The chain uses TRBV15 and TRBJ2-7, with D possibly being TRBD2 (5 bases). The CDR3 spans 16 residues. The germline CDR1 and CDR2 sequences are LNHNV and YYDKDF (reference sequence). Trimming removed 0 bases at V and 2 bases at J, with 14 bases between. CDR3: CATSRDHTSITYEQYF. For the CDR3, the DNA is TGTGCCACCAGCAGAGACCATACTAGTATCACCTACGAGCAGTACTTC.

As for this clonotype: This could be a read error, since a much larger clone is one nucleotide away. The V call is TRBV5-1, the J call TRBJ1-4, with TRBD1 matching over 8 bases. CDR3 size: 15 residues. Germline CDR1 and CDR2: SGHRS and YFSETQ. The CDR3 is CASSPDRADGEKLFF. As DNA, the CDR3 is TGTGCCAGCAGCCCGGACAGGGCCGATGGGGAAAAACTGTTTTTT.

CDR3 region: CASSSGYGSHSLSGANVLTF. CDR3 bases: TGTGCCAGCAGCTCAGGATACGGGAGCCACTCTCTCTCTGGGGCCAACGTCCTGACTTTC. This rearrangement joins TRBV7-8 to TRBJ2-6; weak D call: TRBD2 (6 bases). Between the trimmed V and J ends, which lost 4 bases and 0 bases, there was a span of 22 bases. The CDR3 runs 20 residues. Germline CDR1 and CDR2: SGHVS and FQNEAQ. Drawing the rest from reference TRBV7-8 and TRBJ2-6, the complete variable domain is GAGVSQSPRYKVAKRGQDVALRCDPISGHVSLFWYQQALGQGPEFLTYFQNEAQLDKSGLPSDRFFAERPEGSVSTLKIQRTQQEDSAVYLCASSSGYGSHSLSGANVLTFGAGSRLTVL.

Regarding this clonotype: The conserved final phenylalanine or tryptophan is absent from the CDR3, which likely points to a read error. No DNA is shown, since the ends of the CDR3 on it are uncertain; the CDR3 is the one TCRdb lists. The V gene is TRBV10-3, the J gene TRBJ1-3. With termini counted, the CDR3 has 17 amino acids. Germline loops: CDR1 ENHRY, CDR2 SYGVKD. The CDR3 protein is CAISESAGRALGNTIYL.

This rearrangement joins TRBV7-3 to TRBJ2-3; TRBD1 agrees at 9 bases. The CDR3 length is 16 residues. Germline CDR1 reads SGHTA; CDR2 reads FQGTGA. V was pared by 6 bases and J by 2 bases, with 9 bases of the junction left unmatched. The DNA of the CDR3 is TGTGCCAGCAGTTCCGCCGGGACAGGGTACACAGATACGCAGTATTTT. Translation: CASSSAGTGYTDTQYF. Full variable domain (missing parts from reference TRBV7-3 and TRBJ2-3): GAGVSQTPSNKVTEKGKYVELRCDPISGHTALYWYRQSLGQGPEFLIYFQGTGAADDSGLPNDRFFAVRPEGSVSTLKIQRTERGDSAVYLCASSSAGTGYTDTQYFGPGTRLTVL.

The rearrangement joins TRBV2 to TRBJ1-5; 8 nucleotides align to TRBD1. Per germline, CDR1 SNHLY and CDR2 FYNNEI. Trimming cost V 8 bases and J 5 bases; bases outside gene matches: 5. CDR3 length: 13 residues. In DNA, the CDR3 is TGTGCCAGCGTGCAGGGGGCGTATCAGCCCCAGCATTTT. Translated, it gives CASVQGAYQPQHF.

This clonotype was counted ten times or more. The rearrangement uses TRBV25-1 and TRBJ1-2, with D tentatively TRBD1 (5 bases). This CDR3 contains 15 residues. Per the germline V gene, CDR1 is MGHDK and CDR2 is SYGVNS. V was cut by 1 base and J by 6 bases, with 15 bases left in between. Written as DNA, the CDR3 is TGTGCCAGCAGTGAATTAGGCTGGGGGATAGATGGCTACACCTTC. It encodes CASSELGWGIDGYTF.

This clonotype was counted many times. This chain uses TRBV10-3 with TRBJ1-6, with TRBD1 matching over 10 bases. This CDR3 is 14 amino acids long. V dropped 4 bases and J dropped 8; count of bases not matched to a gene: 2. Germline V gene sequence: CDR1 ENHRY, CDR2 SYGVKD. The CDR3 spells CAISGTGGHSPLHF. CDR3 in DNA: TGTGCCATCAGTGGGACAGGGGGGCATTCACCCCTCCACTTT.

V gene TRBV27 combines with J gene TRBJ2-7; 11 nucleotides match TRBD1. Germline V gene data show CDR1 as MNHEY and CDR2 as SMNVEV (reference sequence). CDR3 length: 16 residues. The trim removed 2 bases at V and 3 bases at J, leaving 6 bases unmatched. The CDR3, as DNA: TGTGCCAGCAGTTTAACCCGGACAGGGGGCGGCTACGAGCAGTACTTC. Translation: CASSLTRTGGGYEQYF.

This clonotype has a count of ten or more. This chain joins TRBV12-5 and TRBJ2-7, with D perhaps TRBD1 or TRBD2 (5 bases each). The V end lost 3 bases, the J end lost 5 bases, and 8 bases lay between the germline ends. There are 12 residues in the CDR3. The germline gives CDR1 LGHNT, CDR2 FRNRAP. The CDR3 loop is CASGFGTNEQYF. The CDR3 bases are TGTGCTAGTGGTTTTGGGACCAACGAGCAGTACTTC.